These T cell receptor beta chains were read from a single sample in a study of early T cells in non-severe SARS-CoV-2 infection. In TCRdb, the 5' RACE reads were re-called with MiXCR into one record per CDR3 protein. The top ten clones hold 4.8% of a sample with 55,000 to 70,000 distinct CDR3 sequences, around 12% of them seen once. The source material was whole blood. The receptors stem from an adult who was a healthcare worker with PCR-confirmed SARS-CoV-2 infection or an uninfected control (not recorded which). Each CDR3 is given with its conserved first and last residue. A D gene is named only where the DNA matches it firmly. Clone size is given for some rows only: seen once, a few or many times, or a class if the clone is expanded.

TRBV7-9	NA	TRBJ2-3	NA	TGTGCCAGCAGCTTAACTACGGGGGGCACAGATACGCAGTATTTT	CASSLTTGGTDTQYF
TRBV2	NA	TRBJ2-3	NA	TGTGCCAGCAGACCTGGACGTGATACGCAGTATTTT	CASRPGRDTQYF
TRBV12-3/TRBV12-4	many	TRBJ2-3	NA	TGTGCCAGCAGTTTAGGGCCCCCGCAGTATTTT	CASSLGPPQYF
TRBV2	many	TRBJ2-1	NA	TGTGCCAGAGAAGCTAAAGGGGATGAGCAGTTCTTC	CAREAKGDEQFF
TRBV10-3	few	TRBJ1-1	NA	TGTGCCATCAGCACACAGGGAAACACTGAAGCTTTCTTT	CAISTQGNTEAFF
TRBV7-2	NA	TRBJ2-7	NA	TGTGCCAGCAGTTTCTTAAAGCTCGGCGAGCAGTACTTC	CASSFLKLGEQYF
TRBV7-3	many	TRBJ2-5	TRBD2	TGTGCCAGCAGCCCGGGAGGTTCGCAGACCCAGTACTTC	CASSPGGSQTQYF
TRBV3-1	few	TRBJ2-7	TRBD2	TGTGCCAGCAGCCAAAGGACTAGCGGGAACGAGCAGTACTTC	CASSQRTSGNEQYF
TRBV7-2	few	TRBJ1-2	NA	TGTGCCAGCAGCTTAGGATCGGGAGATGGCTACACCTTC	CASSLGSGDGYTF
TRBV6-5	many	TRBJ2-1	NA	TGTGCCAGCAGTTACAGGGACCCCACGTACAATGAGCAGTTCTTC	CASSYRDPTYNEQFF
TRBV29-1	many	TRBJ2-1	TRBD1	TGCAGCGTTGCTTTCGGACAGGGGGCCTACAATGAGCAGTTCTTC	CSVAFGQGAYNEQFF
TRBV7-9	few	TRBJ2-3	NA	TGTGCCAGCAGCTTATTGAGGGGTGTAGATACGCAGTATTTT	CASSLLRGVDTQYF
TRBV2	many	TRBJ1-2	NA	TGTGCCAGCAGGGACATCGGACAGAACTATGGCTACACCTTC	CASRDIGQNYGYTF
TRBV9	many	TRBJ1-1	NA	TGTGCCAGCAGCGAGACAGTGAACACTGAAGCTTTCTTT	CASSETVNTEAFF
TRBV5-1	NA	TRBJ2-1	NA	TGCGCCAGCAGCTTGGGCAGATCCTTCGAGCAGTTCTTC	CASSLGRSFEQFF
TRBV5-1	NA	TRBJ2-5	NA	TGCGCCAGCAGCATGGATATTTTTGAGACCCAGTACTTC	CASSMDIFETQYF
TRBV5-1	NA	TRBJ1-1	NA	TGCGCCAGCAGCACTGGGACAACCTACCACACTGAAGCTTTCTTT	CASSTGTTYHTEAFF
TRBV7-2	NA	TRBJ2-1	TRBD2	TGTGCCAGCAGCTTAGTAGCGGGAGCCACATACAATGAGCAGTTCTTC	CASSLVAGATYNEQFF
TRBV30	NA	TRBJ1-1	NA	TGTGCCTGGAGTGTATACAGAATGAACACTGAAGCTTTCTTT	CAWSVYRMNTEAFF
TRBV6-5	NA	TRBJ2-5	TRBD2	TGTGCCAGCCTATCGACGGGAGGAGGGGAGACCCAGTACTTC	CASLSTGGGETQYF
TRBV29-1	NA	TRBJ2-3	NA	TGCAGCGGAGAATCCACAGATACGCAGTATTTT	CSGESTDTQYF
TRBV7-2	many	TRBJ2-3	TRBD2	TGTGCCAGCAGCACGGGAGGGGGGAGCACAGATACGCAGTATTTT	CASSTGGGSTDTQYF
TRBV7-6	few	TRBJ2-7	NA	TGTGCCAGCAGCTTTGACAGTGACGAGCAGTACTTC	CASSFDSDEQYF
TRBV6-5	NA	TRBJ1-1	NA	TGTGCCAGCAGGGGAGGTGACATGAACACTGAAGCTTTCTTT	CASRGGDMNTEAFF
TRBV10-2	NA	TRBJ2-7	NA	TGCGCCAGCAGTGAGTTTGGCGAGCAGTACTTC	CASSEFGEQYF
TRBV7-9	NA	TRBJ1-6	TRBD1	TGTGCCAGCAGCCCACCGGGGACAGGGGGCAGATCACCCCTCCACTTT	CASSPPGTGGRSPLHF
TRBV9	many	TRBJ1-6	NA	TGTGCCAGCAGCCCGAGGACGGTTGGTGATTCACCCCTCCACTTT	CASSPRTVGDSPLHF
TRBV6-2/TRBV6-3	few	TRBJ1-1	NA	TGTGCCAGCAGTTACGGCTTTGGGACCCTGAACACTGAAGCTTTCTTT	CASSYGFGTLNTEAFF
TRBV7-7	many	TRBJ2-5	NA	TGTGCCAGCAGCTTACGAGGGCGTCAAGAGACCCAGTACTTC	CASSLRGRQETQYF
TRBV20-1	NA	TRBJ1-4	TRBD1	TGCAGTGTACGGGCAGGGGGCTTGGAGGAAAAACTGTTTTTT	CSVRAGGLEEKLFF
TRBV4-3	few	TRBJ1-1	NA	TGCGCCAGCAGCCAAGAAATGGGGTACACTGAAGCTTTCTTT	CASSQEMGYTEAFF
TRBV10-3	NA	TRBJ1-5	NA	TGTGCCATCAGTGAGTTACAGTCCAATCAGCCCCAGCATTTT	CAISELQSNQPQHF
TRBV3-1	many	TRBJ2-7	NA	TGTGCCAGCAGCCCCCCAAGCTCCTACGAGCAGTACTTC	CASSPPSSYEQYF
TRBV10-2	many	TRBJ2-3	NA	TGCGCCAGCACGGATACAGGATTTCGCACAGATACGCAGTATTTT	CASTDTGFRTDTQYF
TRBV7-9	many	TRBJ2-7	NA	TGTGCCAGCAGCCTAACGGGCCCCGAGGACGAGCAGTACTTC	CASSLTGPEDEQYF
TRBV5-1	many	TRBJ1-1	TRBD1	TGCGCCAGCAGCGAAGCCGGGACAGTGAGCACTGAAGCTTTCTTT	CASSEAGTVSTEAFF
TRBV9	few	TRBJ2-1	NA	TGTGCCAGCAGCATCGGACAGCACAATGAGCAGTTCTTC	CASSIGQHNEQFF
TRBV3-1	NA	TRBJ1-6	NA	TGTGCCAGCAGCCAAGATCGGGGAGGGGGTTCACCCCTCCACTTT	CASSQDRGGGSPLHF
TRBV6-2/TRBV6-3	many	TRBJ2-7	NA	TGTGCCAGCAGACCCAGGGACTCGGTCTACGAGCAGTACTTC	CASRPRDSVYEQYF
TRBV4-2	medium-sized	TRBJ2-1	TRBD2	TGTGCCAGCAGCCAAGAGGAGCGGGGACCAAATGAGCAGTTCTTC	CASSQEERGPNEQFF
TRBV11-2	few	TRBJ2-3	NA	TGTGCCAGCAGCTTACGGGTCGACCCAAGCACAGATACGCAGTATTTT	CASSLRVDPSTDTQYF
TRBV5-1	few	TRBJ2-5	NA	TGCGCCAGCAGCTTGGGTTCTGCGGGAATCCAAGAGACCCAGTACTTC	CASSLGSAGIQETQYF
TRBV3-1	few	TRBJ2-1	NA	TGTGCCAGCAGCCAAGAGGCCGCCCCAGGGGTGGTCCAGTTCTTC	CASSQEAAPGVVQFF
TRBV29-1	many	TRBJ2-4	NA	TGCAGCGTCCCCCTGTTGGGAGCCAAAAACATTCAGTACTTC	CSVPLLGAKNIQYF
TRBV7-6	many	TRBJ2-3	TRBD2	TGTGCCAGCAGCTTAGCGCGGGCGGGGGGCGGAGATACGCAGTATTTT	CASSLARAGGGDTQYF
TRBV7-2	NA	TRBJ1-1	TRBD1	TGTGCCAGCAGGACCCAGGACAGGGTAGGAACTGAAGCTTTCTTT	CASRTQDRVGTEAFF
TRBV29-1	many	TRBJ2-7	NA	TGCAGCGGGGACTCTTCCTCGGGTGAGCAGTACTTC	CSGDSSSGEQYF
TRBV30	NA	TRBJ1-4	NA	TGTGCCTGGAGTGTACGGGTCTCCCGACTTGGTGATGAAAAACTGTTTTTT	CAWSVRVSRLGDEKLFF
TRBV13	many	TRBJ2-3	TRBD2	TGTGCCAGCAGCATACGACTAGCGGGAGCAGATACGCAGTATTTT	CASSIRLAGADTQYF
TRBV28	many	TRBJ1-3	NA	TGTGCCAAGCAGGGGCTTTCTGGAAACACCATATATTTT	CAKQGLSGNTIYF
TRBV7-8	many	TRBJ1-5	NA	TGTGCCAGCACCTCCCGAGGCAGGGGCGAGCCCCAGCATTTT	CASTSRGRGEPQHF
TRBV7-8	few	TRBJ2-3	NA	TGTGCCAGCAGCTTAGTTGCGGGGCCCTCGGGAGATACGCAGTATTTT	CASSLVAGPSGDTQYF
TRBV7-6	few	TRBJ2-5	NA	TGTGCCAGCAGCTTGGGCGGACGGAACCAAGAGACCCAGTACTTC	CASSLGGRNQETQYF